Listed below are T cell receptor beta chains from one sample, sequenced in a study of T-cell memory formation after mild COVID-19. TCRdb recomputed calls from the 5' RACE reads with MiXCR, one row per CDR3 protein. The sample holds some 340,000 distinct CDR3 sequences; over 10% are singletons and the top ten take 20% to 25%. The sequencing sample was made of PBMCs or a T cell subset sorted from them (not recorded which). The receptors derive from a man between 18 and 35 years old who had mild COVID-19 (a few samples of this study predate the infection). Cell type and time point are not known. CDR3s leave out the opening cysteine and the closing phenylalanine or tryptophan. Fields, in order: D gene, J gene, V gene, CDR3 protein. The D gene is left open where the match is weak.

d_call: -; j_call: TRBJ1-1; v_call: TRBV15; cdr3_aa: ATSRDRVSNTEAF
d_call: TRBD1; j_call: TRBJ2-2; v_call: TRBV5-1; cdr3_aa: ASSLVPDRDTGELF
d_call: TRBD1; j_call: TRBJ1-1; v_call: TRBV4-3; cdr3_aa: ASSRGDVGDRVAEAF
d_call: -; j_call: TRBJ1-2; v_call: TRBV29-1; cdr3_aa: SVEDLTRGGYT
d_call: TRBD1; j_call: TRBJ1-6; v_call: TRBV5-6; cdr3_aa: ASTDRKVSIRSPLH
d_call: TRBD2; j_call: TRBJ2-3; v_call: TRBV29-1; cdr3_aa: SVEGLLAGGRTDTQY
d_call: -; j_call: TRBJ2-3; v_call: TRBV14; cdr3_aa: ASSPFGNPADTQY
d_call: -; j_call: TRBJ2-7; v_call: TRBV27; cdr3_aa: ASSLSGPSTEQY
d_call: -; j_call: TRBJ2-2; v_call: TRBV9; cdr3_aa: ASRGDAGRTGELF
d_call: -; j_call: TRBJ2-5; v_call: TRBV9; cdr3_aa: ASSGFRGTEKETQY
d_call: TRBD2; j_call: TRBJ2-1; v_call: TRBV29-1; cdr3_aa: SVEPGTSLNEQF
d_call: -; j_call: TRBJ1-5; v_call: TRBV20-1; cdr3_aa: SASVGSGQPQH
d_call: TRBD1; j_call: TRBJ1-1; v_call: TRBV29-1; cdr3_aa: SVAPRQGGEAF
d_call: -; j_call: TRBJ2-3; v_call: TRBV5-5; cdr3_aa: ASSLRLGALSTDTQY
d_call: TRBD1; j_call: TRBJ2-2; v_call: TRBV12-3/TRBV12-4; cdr3_aa: ASSKGQGALNTGELF
d_call: TRBD1; j_call: TRBJ1-1; v_call: TRBV5-1; cdr3_aa: ASSPRTGYAGTEAF
d_call: -; j_call: TRBJ2-5; v_call: TRBV29-1; cdr3_aa: SADSRPETQY
d_call: TRBD1; j_call: TRBJ2-2; v_call: TRBV28; cdr3_aa: ASSPGGQGAGELF
d_call: -; j_call: TRBJ2-5; v_call: TRBV6-2/TRBV6-3; cdr3_aa: ASINPGTQETQY
d_call: -; j_call: TRBJ2-1; v_call: TRBV6-5; cdr3_aa: ASSWGVDLNEQF
d_call: -; j_call: TRBJ1-4; v_call: TRBV2; cdr3_aa: AKQQGRGEKLF
d_call: TRBD1; j_call: TRBJ2-5; v_call: TRBV9; cdr3_aa: ASSAGTGLFLGETQY
d_call: -; j_call: TRBJ2-2; v_call: TRBV5-1; cdr3_aa: ASSLAGAQRGGELF
d_call: -; j_call: TRBJ1-5; v_call: TRBV18; cdr3_aa: ASSPGGNRDQPQH
d_call: -; j_call: TRBJ2-3; v_call: TRBV10-3; cdr3_aa: AISALASSTDTQY
d_call: -; j_call: TRBJ2-3; v_call: TRBV7-3; cdr3_aa: ASSLTRDPTDTQY
d_call: -; j_call: TRBJ1-6; v_call: TRBV12-3/TRBV12-4; cdr3_aa: ASSLGRSPLH
d_call: -; j_call: TRBJ2-1; v_call: TRBV27; cdr3_aa: ASSLLLPGVEQF
d_call: -; j_call: TRBJ2-1; v_call: TRBV27; cdr3_aa: ATDHGGLSYNEQF
d_call: -; j_call: TRBJ1-4; v_call: TRBV6-5; cdr3_aa: ASSYAGPGRGLF
d_call: -; j_call: TRBJ2-6; v_call: TRBV5-5; cdr3_aa: ASTEQGWSGANVLT
d_call: -; j_call: TRBJ2-1; v_call: TRBV7-6; cdr3_aa: ASSLVSGPYNEQF
d_call: TRBD2; j_call: TRBJ2-4; v_call: TRBV4-1; cdr3_aa: ASSQGRGGLNIQY
d_call: -; j_call: TRBJ2-3; v_call: TRBV30; cdr3_aa: AWGRTEDTQY
d_call: -; j_call: TRBJ2-1; v_call: TRBV27; cdr3_aa: ASRLGGGPYNEQF
d_call: -; j_call: TRBJ2-3; v_call: TRBV6-2/TRBV6-3; cdr3_aa: ASSSNEADTQY
d_call: -; j_call: TRBJ2-1; v_call: TRBV14; cdr3_aa: ASSQVSFYNEQF
d_call: -; j_call: TRBJ2-2; v_call: TRBV19; cdr3_aa: ASSIGPGDTGELF
d_call: TRBD1; j_call: TRBJ2-1; v_call: TRBV20-1; cdr3_aa: SAPRTGGGGYNEQF
d_call: -; j_call: TRBJ2-5; v_call: TRBV5-1; cdr3_aa: ASSGGNQETQY
d_call: -; j_call: TRBJ1-1; v_call: TRBV6-2/TRBV6-3; cdr3_aa: ASSYSTRARGITEAF
d_call: TRBD1; j_call: TRBJ2-7; v_call: TRBV6-6; cdr3_aa: ASSRQGANEQY